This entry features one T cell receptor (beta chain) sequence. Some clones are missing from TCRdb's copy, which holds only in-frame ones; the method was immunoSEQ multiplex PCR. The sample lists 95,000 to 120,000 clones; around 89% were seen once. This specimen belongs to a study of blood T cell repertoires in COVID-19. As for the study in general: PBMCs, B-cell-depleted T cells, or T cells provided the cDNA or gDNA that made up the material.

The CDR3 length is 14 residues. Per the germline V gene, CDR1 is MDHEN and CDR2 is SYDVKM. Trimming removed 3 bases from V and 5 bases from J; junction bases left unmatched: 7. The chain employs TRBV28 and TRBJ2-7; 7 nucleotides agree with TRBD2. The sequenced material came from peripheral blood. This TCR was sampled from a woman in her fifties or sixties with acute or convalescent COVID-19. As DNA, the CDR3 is TGTGCCAGCAGTTTCGGGCGGGAGAGAGACGAGCAGTACTTC. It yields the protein CASSFGRERDEQYF.